These 10 T cell receptor beta chains were all obtained from the same sample, sequenced in a study of blood T cell repertoires in COVID-19. Using immunoSEQ multiplex PCR, the repertoire was profiled, and TCRdb retains in-frame clones only, with some absent. Here the sample spans 45,000 to 55,000 clones, 85% to 90% being singletons. The sample consisted of peripheral blood. The receptors stem from a man between 65 and 79 years old with active COVID-19.

V is TRBV13 and J is TRBJ1-1; tentative D call: TRBD1 (6 bases). Germline V gene lookup returns CDR1 PRHDT and CDR2 FYEKMQ (reference sequence). The V end was cut by 1 base, the J end by 4 bases, with 10 bases between. The CDR3 spans 14 residues. The CDR3 here is CASSLAGALTEAFF. CDR3 bases: TGTGCCAGCAGCTTAGCAGGGGCGCTCACTGAAGCTTTCTTT. Based on the CDR3 plus reference TRBV13 and TRBJ1-1, the full variable domain is AAGVIQSPRHLIKEKRETATLKCYPIPRHDTVYWYQQGPGQDPQFLISFYEKMQSDKGSIPDRFSAQQFSDYHSELNMSSLELGDSALYFCASSLAGALTEAFFGQGTRLTVV.

This sequence joins TRBV7-2 and TRBJ2-3, with 8 bases matching TRBD2. J lost 7 bases, V lost 3 bases, and 9 bases had no gene match. From germline, CDR1 is SGHTA and CDR2 FQGNSA. This CDR3 has 15 amino acids. CDR3 amino acids: CASSLRTSFTHTQYF. CDR3 in DNA: TGTGCCAGCAGCTTGAGGACTAGCTTTACGCATACGCAGTATTTT.

This chain connects TRBV11-2 to TRBJ1-1; the match to TRBD1 covers 8 bases. CDR3 size: 15 residues. Germline V gene lookup returns CDR1 SGHAT and CDR2 FQNNGV. The V segment lost 6 bases and the J segment 1 base; nucleotides outside the gene matches: 7. Written as DNA, the CDR3 is TGTGCCAGCAGATCCCGGGACAGGTCGAACACTGAAGCTTTCTTT. This encodes CASRSRDRSNTEAFF.

This chain links TRBV18 with TRBJ2-7; 9 bases match TRBD1. In germline, CDR1 is KGHSH, CDR2 LQKENI. Losses at the gene ends were 0 bases for V and 7 bases for J; bases not matched to a gene: 4. The CDR3 length is 14 residues. The CDR3: CASSPPSDRGEQYF. The CDR3 DNA follows: TGTGCCAGCTCACCACCGTCGGACAGGGGAGAGCAGTACTTC.

The chain is built from TRBV4-1 and TRBJ1-5, with 9 bases matching TRBD1. Germline V gene data show CDR1 as MGHRA and CDR2 as YSYEKL. V was pared by 1 base and J by 4 bases, with 2 bases of the junction left unmatched. The CDR3 loop spans 15 amino acids. The CDR3 coding sequence is TGCGCCAGCAGCCAAGGGGACAGGGATAATCAGCCCCAGCATTTT. Protein product: CASSQGDRDNQPQHF.

The chain uses TRBV6-5 and TRBJ2-5; 9 positions agree with TRBD1. The junction had 5 bases not matched to a gene; V was cut back by 4 bases and J by 5 bases. There are 14 residues in the CDR3. Per germline, CDR1 MNHEY and CDR2 SVGAGI. CDR3 sequence (DNA): TGTGCCAGCAGTTCCGACAGGGGGGCGGAGACCCAGTACTTC. It specifies CASSSDRGAETQYF.

In regard to this clone: Within the sample, other DNA sequences also encode this same CDR3. The chain uses TRBV29-1 and TRBJ1-1, with a weak D call TRBD1 (6 bases). V was trimmed by 7 bases and J by 2 bases, leaving 14 bases between them. The CDR3 contains 13 residues. CDR1 and CDR2 from the germline V gene are SQVTM and ANQGSEA. CDR3 residues: CSARTGGNTEAFF. The CDR3 DNA follows: TGCAGCGCTCGGACGGGGGGCAACACTGAAGCTTTCTTT.

The chain carries TRBV7-2 and TRBJ1-1; 12 nucleotides line up with TRBD1. Germline-derived CDR1 and CDR2 are SGHTA and FQGNSA. V trimming: 5 bases; J trimming: 5 bases; junction bases outside the gene matches: 15. This CDR3 comprises 18 residues. In nucleotides, the CDR3 is TGTGCCAGCAGCCTGTTTCCCGGGACAGGGGGCGCGGGTACTGAAGCTTTCTTT. Translated, it gives CASSLFPGTGGAGTEAFF.

The chain is built from TRBV30 and TRBJ1-2; D ambiguous. Germline values: CDR1 GTSNPN, CDR2 SVGIG (reference sequence). The CDR3 has 12 amino acids. The V end was cut by 3 bases, the J end by 0 bases, with 5 bases between. The CDR3 loop reads CAWSRANYGYTF. Written as DNA, the CDR3 is TGTGCCTGGAGCCGGGCTAACTATGGCTACACCTTC.

The chain uses TRBV7-2 and TRBJ2-5, with D tentatively TRBD1 (6 bases). V was shortened by 4 bases and J by 2 bases, with 14 bases between the two germline ends. CDR1 is SGHTA and CDR2 is FQGNSA in the germline V gene. The CDR3 loop spans 15 amino acids. CDR3 in amino acids: CASSSWKGEQETQYF. CDR3 sequence (DNA): TGTGCCAGCAGCTCCTGGAAGGGGGAACAAGAGACCCAGTACTTC.